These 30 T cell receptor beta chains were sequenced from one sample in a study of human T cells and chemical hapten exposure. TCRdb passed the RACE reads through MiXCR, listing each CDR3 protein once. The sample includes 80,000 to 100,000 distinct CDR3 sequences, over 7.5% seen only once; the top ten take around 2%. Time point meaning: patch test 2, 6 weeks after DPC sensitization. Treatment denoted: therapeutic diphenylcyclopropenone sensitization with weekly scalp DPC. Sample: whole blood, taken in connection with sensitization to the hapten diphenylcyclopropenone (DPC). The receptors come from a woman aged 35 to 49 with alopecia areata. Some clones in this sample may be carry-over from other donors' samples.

CDR3 DNA sequence: TGCAGCGTTGCAATTTCCTCCCAAGAGACCCAGTACTTC. This gives the protein CSVAISSQETQYF. The rearrangement links TRBV29-1 to TRBJ2-5; D call uncertain. Germline values: CDR1 SQVTM, CDR2 ANQGSEA. The CDR3 is 13 residues long. Trimming pared 4 bases from V and 1 base from J, leaving 10 bases between.

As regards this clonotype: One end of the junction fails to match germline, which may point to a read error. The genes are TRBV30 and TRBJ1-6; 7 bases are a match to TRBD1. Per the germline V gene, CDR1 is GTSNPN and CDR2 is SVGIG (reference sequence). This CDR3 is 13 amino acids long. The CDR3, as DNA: TGTGCCTGGAACAGGGGAGTGGCCGGACAGCTAAACTTT. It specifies CAWNRGVAGQLNF.

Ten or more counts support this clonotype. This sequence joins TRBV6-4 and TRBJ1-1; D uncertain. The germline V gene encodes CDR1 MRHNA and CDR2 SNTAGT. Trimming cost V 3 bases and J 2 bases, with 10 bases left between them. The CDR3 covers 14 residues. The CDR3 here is CASSEGGANTEAFF. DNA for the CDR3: TGTGCCAGCAGTGAAGGAGGTGCCAACACTGAAGCTTTCTTT.

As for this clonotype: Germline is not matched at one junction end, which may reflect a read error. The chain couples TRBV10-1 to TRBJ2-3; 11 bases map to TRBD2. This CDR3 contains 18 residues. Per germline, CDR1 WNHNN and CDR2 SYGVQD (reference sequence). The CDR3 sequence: CASSLAGGPPGGTDMQYF. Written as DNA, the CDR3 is TGCGCCAGCAGTTTAGCGGGAGGGCCCCCTGGGGGCACAGATATGCAGTATTTT.

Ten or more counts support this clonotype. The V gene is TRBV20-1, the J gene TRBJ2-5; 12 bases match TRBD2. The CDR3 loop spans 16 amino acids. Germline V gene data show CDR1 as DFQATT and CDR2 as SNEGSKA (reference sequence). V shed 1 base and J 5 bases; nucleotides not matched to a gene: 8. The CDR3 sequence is CSARVASGRARETQYF. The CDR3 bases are TGCAGTGCTAGAGTAGCTAGCGGGAGGGCCCGGGAGACCCAGTACTTC.

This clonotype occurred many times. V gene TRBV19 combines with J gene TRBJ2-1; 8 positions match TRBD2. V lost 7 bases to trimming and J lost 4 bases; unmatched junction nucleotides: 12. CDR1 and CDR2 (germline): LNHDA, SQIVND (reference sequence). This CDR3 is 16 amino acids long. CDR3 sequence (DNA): TGTGCCAGTACCCCCCTGCCGGGACTAGAGTACAATGAGCAGTTCTTC. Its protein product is CASTPLPGLEYNEQFF.

CDR3 sequence (DNA): TGCAGTGCTACCGGGAACTACGAGCAGTACTTC. It encodes CSATGNYEQYF. This chain uses TRBV20-1 with TRBJ2-7, with a tentative D call TRBD2 (5 bases). There are 11 residues in the CDR3. Germline CDR1 reads DFQATT; CDR2 reads SNEGSKA (reference sequence). The V gene lost 4 bases and the J gene lost 3 bases, with 7 bases spanning the gap.

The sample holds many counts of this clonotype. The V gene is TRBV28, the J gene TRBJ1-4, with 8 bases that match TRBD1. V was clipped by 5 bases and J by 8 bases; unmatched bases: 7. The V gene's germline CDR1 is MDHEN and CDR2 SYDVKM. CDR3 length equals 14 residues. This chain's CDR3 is CASSRTGSAEKLFF. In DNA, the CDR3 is TGTGCCAGCAGTCGGACAGGGTCAGCGGAAAAACTGTTTTTT.

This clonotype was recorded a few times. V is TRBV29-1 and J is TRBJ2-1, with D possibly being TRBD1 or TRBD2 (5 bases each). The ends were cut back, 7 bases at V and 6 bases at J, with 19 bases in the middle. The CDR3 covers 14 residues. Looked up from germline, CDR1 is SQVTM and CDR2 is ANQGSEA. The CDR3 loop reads CSGGRAEGINEQFF. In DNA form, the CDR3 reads TGCAGCGGGGGGAGAGCAGAAGGGATCAATGAGCAGTTCTTC.

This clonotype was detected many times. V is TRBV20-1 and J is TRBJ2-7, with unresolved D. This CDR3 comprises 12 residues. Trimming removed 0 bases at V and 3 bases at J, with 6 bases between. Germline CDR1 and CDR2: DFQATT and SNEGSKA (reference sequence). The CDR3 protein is CSAREADYEQYF. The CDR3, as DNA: TGCAGTGCTAGAGAGGCAGACTACGAGCAGTACTTC.

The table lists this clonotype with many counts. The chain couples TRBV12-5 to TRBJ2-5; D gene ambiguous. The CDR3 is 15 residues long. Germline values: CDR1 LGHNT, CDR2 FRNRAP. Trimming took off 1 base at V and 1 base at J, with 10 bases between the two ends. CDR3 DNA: TGTGCTAGTGGTTTGGACCTTGGAGTCCAAGAGACCCAGTACTTC. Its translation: CASGLDLGVQETQYF.

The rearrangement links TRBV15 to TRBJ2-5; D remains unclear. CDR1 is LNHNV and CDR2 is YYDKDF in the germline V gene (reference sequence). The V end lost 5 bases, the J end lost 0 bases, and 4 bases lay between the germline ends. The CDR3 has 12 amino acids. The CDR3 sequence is CATSGYQETQYF. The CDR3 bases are TGTGCCACCAGCGGATACCAAGAGACCCAGTACTTC.

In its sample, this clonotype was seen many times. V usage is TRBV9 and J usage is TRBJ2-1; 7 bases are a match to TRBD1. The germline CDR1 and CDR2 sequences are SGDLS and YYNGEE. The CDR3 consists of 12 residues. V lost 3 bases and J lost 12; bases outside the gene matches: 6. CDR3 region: CASSGGHRGQFF. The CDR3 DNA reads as TGTGCCAGCAGCGGCGGCCACAGGGGGCAGTTCTTC.

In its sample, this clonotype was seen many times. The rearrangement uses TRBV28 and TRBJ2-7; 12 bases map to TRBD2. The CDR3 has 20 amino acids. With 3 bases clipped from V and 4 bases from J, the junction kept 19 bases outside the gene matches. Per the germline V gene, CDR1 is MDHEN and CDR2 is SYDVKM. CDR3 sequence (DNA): TGTGCCAGCAGTTTGCTTGCCTTACAATCCACACTAGCGGGAGGTTACGAGCAGTACTTC. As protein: CASSLLALQSTLAGGYEQYF. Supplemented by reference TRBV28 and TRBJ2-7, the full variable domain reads DVKVTQSSRYLVKRTGEKVFLECVQDMDHENMFWYRQDPGLGLRLIYFSYDVKMKEKGDIPEGYSVSREKKERFSLILESASTNQTSMYLCASSLLALQSTLAGGYEQYFGPGTRLTVT.

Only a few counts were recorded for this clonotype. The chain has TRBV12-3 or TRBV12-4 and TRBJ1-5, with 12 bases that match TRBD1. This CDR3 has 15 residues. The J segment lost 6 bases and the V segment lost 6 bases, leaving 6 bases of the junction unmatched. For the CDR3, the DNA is TGTGCCAGCAGAGAGGGACAGGGGGCGTTTCAGCCCCAGCATTTT. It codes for CASREGQGAFQPQHF.

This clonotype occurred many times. The CDR3 DNA sequence: TGTGCCAGCAGCGCGGCAGGGGATACGCAGTATTTT. Translation gives CASSAAGDTQYF. The chain couples TRBV9 to TRBJ2-3; perhaps TRBD1 as D (5 bases). V lost 3 bases to trimming and J lost 6 bases, with 8 bases between them. Germline lookup yields CDR1 SGDLS and CDR2 YYNGEE. The CDR3 extends over 12 amino acids.

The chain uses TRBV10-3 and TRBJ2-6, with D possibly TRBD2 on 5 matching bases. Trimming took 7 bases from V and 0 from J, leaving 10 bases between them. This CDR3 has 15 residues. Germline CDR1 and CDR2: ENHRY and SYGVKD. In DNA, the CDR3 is TGTGCCATCACCTCTAGCCCCTCTGGGGCCAACGTCCTGACTTTC. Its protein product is CAITSSPSGANVLTF.

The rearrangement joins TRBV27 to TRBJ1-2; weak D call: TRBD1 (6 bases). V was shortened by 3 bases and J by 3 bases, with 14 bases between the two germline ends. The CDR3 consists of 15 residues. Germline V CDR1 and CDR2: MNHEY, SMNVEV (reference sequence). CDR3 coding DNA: TGTGCCAGCAGTTTTGAGGGGGTCAGCTACTATGGCTACACCTTC. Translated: CASSFEGVSYYGYTF.

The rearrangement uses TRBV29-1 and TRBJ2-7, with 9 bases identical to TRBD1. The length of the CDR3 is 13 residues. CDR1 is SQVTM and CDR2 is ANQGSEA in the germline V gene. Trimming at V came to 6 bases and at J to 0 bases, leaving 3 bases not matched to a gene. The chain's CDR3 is CSVTGGLSYEQYF. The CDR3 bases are TGCAGCGTAACAGGGGGCCTCTCCTACGAGCAGTACTTC.

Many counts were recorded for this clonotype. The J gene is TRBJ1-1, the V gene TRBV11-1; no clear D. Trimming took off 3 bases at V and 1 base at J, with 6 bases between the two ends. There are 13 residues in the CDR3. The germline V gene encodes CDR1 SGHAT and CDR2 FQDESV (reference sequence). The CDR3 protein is CASSFSRNTEAFF. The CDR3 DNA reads TGTGCCAGCAGCTTCAGCAGGAACACTGAAGCTTTCTTT.

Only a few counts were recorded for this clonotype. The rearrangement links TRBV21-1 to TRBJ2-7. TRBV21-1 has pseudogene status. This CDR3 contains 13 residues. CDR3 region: CASSNRRSYEQYF. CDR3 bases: TGTGCCAGCAGCAATCGGCGGTCCTACGAGCAGTACTTC.

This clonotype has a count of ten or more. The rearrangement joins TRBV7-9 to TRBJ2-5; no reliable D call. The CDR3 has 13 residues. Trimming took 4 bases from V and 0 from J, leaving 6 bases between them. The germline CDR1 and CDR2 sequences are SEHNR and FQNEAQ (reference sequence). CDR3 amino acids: CASSSSHQETQYF. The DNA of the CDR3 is TGTGCCAGCAGCTCCAGTCACCAAGAGACCCAGTACTTC.

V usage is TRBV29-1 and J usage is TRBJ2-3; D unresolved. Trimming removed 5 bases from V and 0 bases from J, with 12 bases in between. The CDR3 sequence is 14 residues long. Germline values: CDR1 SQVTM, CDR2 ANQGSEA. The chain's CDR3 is CSVTTGSSTDTQYF. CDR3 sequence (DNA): TGCAGCGTTACGACGGGCTCTAGCACAGATACGCAGTATTTT.

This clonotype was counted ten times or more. CDR3 nucleotide sequence: TGTGCCAGCAGCCTCCTGTCTAGCACAGATACGCAGTATTTT. Its protein product is CASSLLSSTDTQYF. The chain carries TRBV7-9 and TRBJ2-3, with D unclear. Germline loops: CDR1 SEHNR, CDR2 FQNEAQ (reference sequence). The CDR3 is made up of 14 amino acids. Trimming took off 5 bases at V and 0 bases at J, with 9 bases between the two ends.

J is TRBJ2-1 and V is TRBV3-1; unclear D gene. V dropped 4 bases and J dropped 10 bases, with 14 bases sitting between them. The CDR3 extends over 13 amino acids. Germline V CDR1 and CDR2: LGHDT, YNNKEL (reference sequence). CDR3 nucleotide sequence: TGTGCCAGCAGCCGTCGTACCGCTGGGGAGCAGTTCTTC. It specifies CASSRRTAGEQFF.

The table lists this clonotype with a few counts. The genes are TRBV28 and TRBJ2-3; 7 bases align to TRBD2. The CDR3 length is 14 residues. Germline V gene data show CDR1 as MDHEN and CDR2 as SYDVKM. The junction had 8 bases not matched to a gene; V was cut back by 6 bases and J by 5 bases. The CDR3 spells CASSLRLAGDTQYF. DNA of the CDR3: TGTGCCAGCAGCCTAAGACTAGCAGGAGATACGCAGTATTTT.

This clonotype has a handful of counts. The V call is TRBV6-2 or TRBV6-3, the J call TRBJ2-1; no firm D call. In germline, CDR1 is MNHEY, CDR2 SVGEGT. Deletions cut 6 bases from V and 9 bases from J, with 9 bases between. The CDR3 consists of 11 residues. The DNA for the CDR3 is TGTGCCAGCAGCTTGTGGGCTGAGCAGTTCTTC. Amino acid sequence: CASSLWAEQFF.

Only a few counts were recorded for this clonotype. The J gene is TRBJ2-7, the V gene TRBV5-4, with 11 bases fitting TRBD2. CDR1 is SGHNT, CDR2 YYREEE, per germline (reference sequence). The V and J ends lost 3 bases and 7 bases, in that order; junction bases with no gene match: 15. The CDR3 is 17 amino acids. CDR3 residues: CASSSKLAGGGIGEQYF. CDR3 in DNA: TGTGCCAGCAGCTCTAAGCTAGCGGGAGGAGGGATTGGGGAGCAGTACTTC.

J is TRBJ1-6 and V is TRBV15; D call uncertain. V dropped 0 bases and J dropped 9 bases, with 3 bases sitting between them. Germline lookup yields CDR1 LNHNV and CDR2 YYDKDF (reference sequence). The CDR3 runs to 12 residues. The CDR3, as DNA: TGTGCCACCAGCAGAGATCGTTCACCCCTCCACTTT. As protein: CATSRDRSPLHF. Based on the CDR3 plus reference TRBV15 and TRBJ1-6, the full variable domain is DAMVIQNPRYQVTQFGKPVTLSCSQTLNHNVMYWYQQKSSQAPKLLFHYYDKDFNNEADTPDNFQSRRPNTSFCFLDIRSPGLGDTAMYLCATSRDRSPLHFGNGTRLTVT.

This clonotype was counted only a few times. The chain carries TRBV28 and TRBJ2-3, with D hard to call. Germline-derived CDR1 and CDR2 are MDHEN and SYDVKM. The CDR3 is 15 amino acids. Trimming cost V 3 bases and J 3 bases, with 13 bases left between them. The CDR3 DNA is TGTGCCAGCAGTTTTGACTCCACCGAGACAGATACGCAGTATTTT. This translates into CASSFDSTETDTQYF. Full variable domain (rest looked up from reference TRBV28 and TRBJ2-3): DVKVTQSSRYLVKRTGEKVFLECVQDMDHENMFWYRQDPGLGLRLIYFSYDVKMKEKGDIPEGYSVSREKKERFSLILESASTNQTSMYLCASSFDSTETDTQYFGPGTRLTVL.